A selection of T cell receptor beta chains follows, all from one sample in a study of CD8 T cells in Susac syndrome. TCRdb itself ran the immunoSEQ multiplex PCR reads through MiXCR, one entry per CDR3 protein. The data show more than 80,000 distinct CDR3 sequences, roughly 95% seen once. Sequencing was carried out using CD8+ T cells from PBMCs. The receptors here all came from a human donor with Susac syndrome. Both conserved end residues are part of each CDR3. Fields, in order: V gene, clone size, J gene, D gene, CDR3 DNA, CDR3 protein. D genes are given only for firm matches. Some rows mark clone size as missing; the rest say once, few, many or name a class of expanded clone.

>TRBV9|.|TRBJ2-3|.
TGTGCCAGCAGCGTAGGGGGCCAGGCAGATACGCAGTATTTT
CASSVGGQADTQYF
>TRBV23-1|.|TRBJ2-1|.
TGCGCCAGCAGTCAATACGCCCCGGGTCCTGAGCAGTTCTTC
CASSQYAPGPEQFF
>TRBV12-3/TRBV12-4|.|TRBJ2-1|.
TGTGCCAGCAGTTTCAAGTCGGATGAGCAGTTCTTC
CASSFKSDEQFF
>TRBV27|.|TRBJ1-2|.
TGTGCCAGCAGTTTCCTCGGGGAAGATGGCTACACCTTC
CASSFLGEDGYTF
>TRBV15|.|TRBJ1-2|.
TGTGCCACCAGCAGAGATCGAGGGCAAAACTATGGCTACACCTTC
CATSRDRGQNYGYTF
>TRBV6-6|.|TRBJ2-5|.
TGTGCCAGCAGTTACTTGGCAGGCCAAGAGACCCAGTACTTC
CASSYLAGQETQYF
>TRBV20-1|.|TRBJ1-5|.
TGCAGTGTGAGGAGGGTGCCCAATCTCAATCAGCCCCAGCATTTT
CSVRRVPNLNQPQHF
>TRBV6-1|.|TRBJ2-7|TRBD2
TGTGCCAGCAGCCCTACCGGGACTAGAAGCCGCTACGAGCAGTACTTC
CASSPTGTRSRYEQYF
>TRBV7-9|medium-sized|TRBJ1-5|.
TGTGCCAGCAGCTTAGGCCTCGGGCCCCAGCATTTT
CASSLGLGPQHF
>TRBV7-9|.|TRBJ2-2|.
TGTGCCAGCAGCCCCCCCGGGACCGGGGAGCTGTTTTTT
CASSPPGTGELFF
>TRBV25-1|.|TRBJ1-2|.
TGTGCCAGCAGCGGGGATATTTACACCTTC
CASSGDIYTF
>TRBV6-2/TRBV6-3|.|TRBJ2-5|.
TGTGCCAGCTTGGGGGGGGCCCAAGAGACCCAGTACTTC
CASLGGAQETQYF
>TRBV6-2/TRBV6-3|.|TRBJ2-3|TRBD2
TGTGCCAGCAACGGGGGGGAGGATACGCAGTATTTT
CASNGGEDTQYF
>TRBV20-1|.|TRBJ2-1|TRBD2
TGCAGTGCTAGAAAGCGGGGGGGCGGGAATGAGCAGTTCTTC
CSARKRGGGNEQFF
>TRBV29-1|.|TRBJ2-7|.
TGCAGCGTTGAAATAACAGGGAAGGGAGGCTACGAGCAGTACTTC
CSVEITGKGGYEQYF
>TRBV13|.|TRBJ2-7|.
TGTGCCAGCAGCCAACGGTTCGGACTTCTCGACTCCTACGAGCAGTACTTC
CASSQRFGLLDSYEQYF
>TRBV13|.|TRBJ2-5|.
TGTGCCAGCAGCACTGAGGTAGCGGAGACCCAGTACTTC
CASSTEVAETQYF
>TRBV2|.|TRBJ2-7|.
TGTGCCAGCAGCCTGTTCGACAGGCCTTCCGAGCAGTACTTC
CASSLFDRPSEQYF
>TRBV19|.|TRBJ1-1|.
TGTGCCAGCAGCAGGGCCATGAACACTGAAGCTTTCTTT
CASSRAMNTEAFF
>TRBV5-4|.|TRBJ2-2|TRBD2
TGTGCCAGCAGCCCTGCGACCGAGGGACTAGCGGTCACCGGGGAGCTGTTTTTT
CASSPATEGLAVTGELFF